This T cell receptor (beta chain) was retrieved from a study of T cell responses to AZD1222 COVID-19 vaccine. On the study more broadly: Second-dose groups at about 4 or about 12 weeks were pooled. Overall study results and limits: Recipients of AZD1222 seropositive at baseline numbered only five or six. Variant regions that are unmutated are reportedly the target of nearly half of spike-specific TCRs.

The V gene's germline CDR1 is LGHDT and CDR2 YNNKEL (reference sequence). V was cut by 5 bases and J by 4 bases, with 9 bases left in between. The CDR3 has 13 residues. Produced via immunoSEQ multiplex PCR; TCRdb's table is partial and in-frame only. The sample lists about 170,000 clones, 80% to 95% seen once, with roughly 1.5% in the top ten. With regard to this clone: Its antigen is as yet unknown.

This receptor was obtained from an adult in good health. This specimen was peripheral blood, taken on day 0 of AZD1222 vaccination. The chain employs TRBV3-1 (or the pseudogene TRBV3-2) and TRBJ1-5; D is undetermined. CDR3 sequence (DNA): TGTGCCAGCAGCAGAACTCTAAATCAGCCCCAGCATTTT. Translation gives CASSRTLNQPQHF.